What follows describes a single T cell receptor (beta chain). No antigen is known for it. The method was immunoSEQ multiplex PCR; TCRdb's version includes in-frame clones alone and lacks a portion of them. The sample includes 100,000 to 150,000 clones, around 87% seen only once; the top ten take 13%. Mismatch repair deficiency was confirmed in all patients, by PCR or immunohistochemistry. Germline lookup yields CDR1 MNHEY and CDR2 SMNVEV (reference sequence). Germline trimming cut 5 bases from V and 2 bases from J; bases unmatched to any gene: 7. The CDR3 is 17 amino acids. This record comes from a study of PD-1 blockade in mismatch repair-deficient tumors. Points from the study as a whole: After pembrolizumab, tumor-resident clones rose rapidly, then generally contracted before radiologic responses.

This TCR was sampled from an adult with mismatch repair-deficient cancer. The V gene is TRBV27, the J gene TRBJ2-1, with 12 bases fitting TRBD2. The sample in question was peripheral blood, obtained 44 weeks after starting pembrolizumab. CDR3 loop: CASSKPLAGGPYNEQFF. As DNA, the CDR3 is TGTGCCAGCAGTAAACCCCTAGCGGGAGGGCCCTACAATGAGCAGTTCTTC.